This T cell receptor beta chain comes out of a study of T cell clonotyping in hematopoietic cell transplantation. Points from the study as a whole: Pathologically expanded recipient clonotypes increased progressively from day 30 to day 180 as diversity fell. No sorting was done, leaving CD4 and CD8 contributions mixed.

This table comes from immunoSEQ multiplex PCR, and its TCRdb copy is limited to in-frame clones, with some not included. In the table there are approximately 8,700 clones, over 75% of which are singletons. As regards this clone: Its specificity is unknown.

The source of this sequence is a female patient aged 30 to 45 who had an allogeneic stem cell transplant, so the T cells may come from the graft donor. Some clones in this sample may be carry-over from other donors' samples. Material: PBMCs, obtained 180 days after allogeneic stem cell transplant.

The CDR3 sequence: CASSPAGRMDTEAFF. As DNA, the CDR3 is TGTGCCAGTAGCCCCGCGGGGAGGATGGACACTGAAGCTTTCTTT. The chain couples TRBV19 to TRBJ1-1; D gene unclear. Germline-derived CDR1 and CDR2 are LNHDA and SQIVND (reference sequence). The V end lost 6 bases, the J end lost 3 bases, and 17 bases lay between the germline ends. The CDR3 length is 15 residues.